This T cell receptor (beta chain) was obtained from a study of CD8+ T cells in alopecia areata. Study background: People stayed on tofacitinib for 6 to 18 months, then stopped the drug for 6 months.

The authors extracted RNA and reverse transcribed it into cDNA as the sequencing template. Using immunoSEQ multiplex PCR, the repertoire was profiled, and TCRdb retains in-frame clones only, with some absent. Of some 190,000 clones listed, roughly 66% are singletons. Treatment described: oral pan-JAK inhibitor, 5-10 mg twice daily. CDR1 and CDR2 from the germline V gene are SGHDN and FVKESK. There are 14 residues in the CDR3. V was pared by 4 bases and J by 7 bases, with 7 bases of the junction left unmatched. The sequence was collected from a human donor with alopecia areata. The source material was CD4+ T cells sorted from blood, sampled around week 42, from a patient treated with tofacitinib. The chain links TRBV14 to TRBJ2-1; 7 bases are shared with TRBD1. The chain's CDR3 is CASSLRQGSNEQFF. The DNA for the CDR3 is TGTGCCAGCAGCCTCCGACAGGGTAGTAATGAGCAGTTCTTC.